Listed here is a single TCR beta chain. The RNA input was about 0.5 to 1 ug, and it was reverse transcribed with random hexamers. Each CDR3 protein is one row after TCRdb ran MiXCR on the immunoSEQ multiplex PCR reads. This table has under 200,000 distinct CDR3 sequences, 90% to 95% appearing once. This sample is part of a study of CD8 T cells in Susac syndrome. Sequencing was performed on CD4+ T cells from PBMCs. The TCR originated in a human donor with Susac syndrome.

CDR3 DNA: TGCAGTGCTAGAGCTGGCGGCCAACAAGAGACCCAGTACTTC. Residues: CSARAGGQQETQYF. This sequence joins TRBV20-1 and TRBJ2-5, with unresolved D. Germline CDR1 is DFQATT and CDR2 is SNEGSKA (reference sequence). V lost 1 base and J 2 bases, leaving 11 bases between the germline ends. There are 14 residues in the CDR3.